A selection of T cell receptor beta chains follows, all from one sample in a study of high-grade serous ovarian cancer treatment subgroups. The method was immunoSEQ multiplex PCR; TCRdb's version includes in-frame clones alone and lacks a portion of them. Among roughly 8,000 clones listed, 55% to 75% were seen once. What was sequenced was tumor tissue. The receptors here all came from a human donor with high-grade serous ovarian cancer. CDR3s include the opening cysteine and the closing phenylalanine or tryptophan. The order of the fields is D gene, clone size, J gene, V gene, CDR3 protein, CDR3 DNA. The D gene is left open where the match is weak. The size entry is marked missing in some rows and otherwise reads once, few, many or a size class.

D: TRBD2
size: -
J: TRBJ2-7
V: TRBV27
CDR3: CASGKAAGRGEQYF
DNA: TGTGCCAGCGGTAAGGCGGCAGGGAGGGGCGAGCAGTACTTC

D: TRBD2
size: -
J: TRBJ2-5
V: TRBV9
CDR3: CASSPYPGLAGGETQYF
DNA: TGTGCCAGCAGCCCTTATCCGGGACTAGCGGGAGGAGAGACCCAGTACTTC

D: -
size: -
J: TRBJ2-5
V: TRBV19
CDR3: CATKRTAQETQYF
DNA: TGTGCCACTAAACGGACAGCGCAAGAGACCCAGTACTTC

D: -
size: -
J: TRBJ2-1
V: TRBV7-3
CDR3: CASSLGGGPYNEQFF
DNA: TGTGCCAGCAGCTTAGGAGGGGGCCCCTACAATGAGCAGTTCTTC

D: -
size: -
J: TRBJ2-2
V: TRBV5-1
CDR3: CASSWNKKDTGELFF
DNA: TGCGCCAGCAGCTGGAACAAGAAAGACACCGGGGAGCTGTTTTTT

D: TRBD1
size: -
J: TRBJ1-1
V: TRBV29-1
CDR3: CSARGQGGNTEAFF
DNA: TGCAGCGCCCGCGGGCAGGGGGGAAACACTGAAGCTTTCTTT

D: TRBD2
size: -
J: TRBJ2-5
V: TRBV28
CDR3: CAILGGQETQYF
DNA: TGTGCCATCCTCGGGGGGCAAGAGACCCAGTACTTC

D: -
size: -
J: TRBJ2-3
V: TRBV9
CDR3: CASSPESRLRTDTQYF
DNA: TGTGCCAGCAGCCCCGAGTCCCGGCTGCGCACAGATACGCAGTATTTT

D: TRBD1
size: -
J: TRBJ1-2
V: TRBV27
CDR3: CASSRTGPNYGYTF
DNA: TGTGCCAGCAGTCGGACAGGGCCTAACTATGGCTACACCTTC

D: -
size: -
J: TRBJ2-5
V: TRBV2
CDR3: CASSGAAGQETQYF
DNA: TGTGCCAGCAGTGGGGCGGCGGGTCAAGAGACCCAGTACTTC

D: -
size: few
J: TRBJ1-2
V: TRBV18
CDR3: CASSPARDGRSTVF
DNA: TGTGCCAGCTCACCAGCCCGGGACGGACGATCGACCGTCTTC

D: -
size: -
J: TRBJ1-2
V: TRBV7-9
CDR3: CASSLALSYTF
DNA: TGTGCCAGCAGCTTAGCGCTGAGCTACACCTTC

D: -
size: -
J: TRBJ2-5
V: TRBV7-2
CDR3: CASSLMRGTAKETQYF
DNA: TGTGCCAGCAGCTTGATGAGAGGGACCGCAAAAGAGACCCAGTACTTC

D: -
size: -
J: TRBJ1-2
V: TRBV30
CDR3: CAWSRGDGRNYGYTF
DNA: TGTGCCTGGAGTCGGGGAGACGGAAGGAACTATGGCTACACCTTC

D: TRBD1
size: -
J: TRBJ2-7
V: TRBV19
CDR3: CASSTPGGYEQYF
DNA: TGTGCCAGTAGTACCCCAGGGGGCTACGAGCAGTACTTC

D: -
size: -
J: TRBJ1-5
V: TRBV9
CDR3: CASSELGNQPQHF
DNA: TGTGCCAGCAGCGAACTCGGCAATCAGCCCCAGCATTTT

D: TRBD2
size: few
J: TRBJ2-6
V: TRBV27
CDR3: CASSREAGANVLTF
DNA: TGTGCCAGCAGTCGGGAGGCTGGGGCCAACGTCCTGACTTTC

D: -
size: -
J: TRBJ1-1
V: TRBV30
CDR3: CAWSADSGYEAFF
DNA: TGTGCCTGGAGTGCTGACAGCGGGTATGAAGCTTTCTTT

D: -
size: -
J: TRBJ1-1
V: TRBV7-7
CDR3: CASSKMWNTEAFF
DNA: TGTGCTAGCAGCAAAATGTGGAACACTGAAGCTTTCTTT

D: TRBD2
size: -
J: TRBJ2-7
V: TRBV10-2
CDR3: CASRAGTSGSYEQYF
DNA: TGCGCCAGCCGAGCCGGGACTAGCGGGTCCTACGAGCAGTACTTC

D: -
size: -
J: TRBJ2-7
V: TRBV7-2
CDR3: CASSLGRGRTVEQYF
DNA: TGTGCCAGCAGCCTAGGTCGGGGGAGGACAGTCGAGCAGTACTTC

D: TRBD2
size: -
J: TRBJ2-4
V: TRBV25-1
CDR3: CASSGGGRGDIQYF
DNA: TGTGCCAGCAGTGGCGGGGGGCGAGGGGACATTCAGTACTTC